This T cell receptor beta chain is drawn from a study of T-cell memory formation after mild COVID-19. Looking at the study overall: There were largely donor-specific TCR clusters.

The 5'RACE method, run with constant-segment primers, produced TCR alpha and TCR beta cDNA libraries (carrying sample barcodes and UMIs). TCRdb reanalysed the 5' RACE reads using MiXCR and keeps one entry per CDR3 protein. The sample lists about 610,000 distinct CDR3 sequences, roughly a sixth seen once, with roughly 7.7% in the top ten. As regards this clonotype: The antigen is unknown.

Per the germline V gene, CDR1 is SGHKS and CDR2 is YYEKEE (reference sequence). The CDR3 contains 14 residues. V was trimmed by 5 bases and J by 2 bases, leaving 14 bases between them. Study-wide findings and caveats: Researchers report contracting CD4+ clones mostly in CM and EM, with CD8+ clones in EMRA. Clones from the second wave (peaking day 37) had unconfirmed SARS-CoV-2 specificity.

This sequence was found in an adult woman who had mild COVID-19 (a few samples of this study predate the infection). Cell type and time point are not known. This chain connects TRBV5-5 to TRBJ2-7, with D perhaps TRBD1 or TRBD2 (5 bases each). The material sequenced was PBMCs or a T cell subset sorted from them (not recorded which). CDR3 DNA: TGTGCCAGCAGAGACAGCGAGGGGCCCTACGAGCAGTACTTC. Translating gives CASRDSEGPYEQYF.